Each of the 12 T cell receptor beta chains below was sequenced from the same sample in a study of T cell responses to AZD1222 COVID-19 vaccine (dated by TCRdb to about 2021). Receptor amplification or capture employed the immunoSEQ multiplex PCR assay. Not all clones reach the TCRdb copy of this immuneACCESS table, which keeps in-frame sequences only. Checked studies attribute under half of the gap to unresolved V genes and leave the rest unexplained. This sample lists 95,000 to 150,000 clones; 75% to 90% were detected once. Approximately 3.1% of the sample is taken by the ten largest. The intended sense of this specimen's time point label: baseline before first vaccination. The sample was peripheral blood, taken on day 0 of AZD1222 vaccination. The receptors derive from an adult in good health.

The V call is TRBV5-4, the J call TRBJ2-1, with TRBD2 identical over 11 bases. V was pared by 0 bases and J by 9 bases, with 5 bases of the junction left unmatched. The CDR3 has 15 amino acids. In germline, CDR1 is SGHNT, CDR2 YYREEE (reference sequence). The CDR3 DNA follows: TGTGCCAGCAGCTTGGGTACTAGCGGGGGAGGTGAGCAGTTCTTC. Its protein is CASSLGTSGGGEQFF.

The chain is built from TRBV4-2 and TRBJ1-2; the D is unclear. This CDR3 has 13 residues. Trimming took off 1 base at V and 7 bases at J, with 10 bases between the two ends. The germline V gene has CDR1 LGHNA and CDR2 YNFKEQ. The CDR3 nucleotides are TGTGCCAGCAGCCAAGGTCGGGGAACTGGCTACACCTTC. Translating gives CASSQGRGTGYTF.

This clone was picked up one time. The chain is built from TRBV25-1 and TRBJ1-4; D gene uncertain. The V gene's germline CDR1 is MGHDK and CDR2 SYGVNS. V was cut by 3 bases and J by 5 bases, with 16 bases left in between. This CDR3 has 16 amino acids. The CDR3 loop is CASSDPSLTGNEKLFF. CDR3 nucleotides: TGTGCCAGCAGTGACCCTAGCTTGACGGGGAATGAAAAACTGTTTTTT.

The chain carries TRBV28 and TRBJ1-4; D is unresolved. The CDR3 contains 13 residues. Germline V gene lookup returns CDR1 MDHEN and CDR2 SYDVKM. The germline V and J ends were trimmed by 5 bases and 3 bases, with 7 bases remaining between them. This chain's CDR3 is CASSPSSNEKLFF. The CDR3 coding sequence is TGTGCCAGCAGTCCTAGCTCTAATGAAAAACTGTTTTTT.

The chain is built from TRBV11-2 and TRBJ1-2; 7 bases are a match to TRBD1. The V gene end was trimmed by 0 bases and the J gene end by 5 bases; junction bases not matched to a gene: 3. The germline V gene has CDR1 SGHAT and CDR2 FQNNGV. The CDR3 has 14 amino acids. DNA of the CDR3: TGTGCCAGCAGCTTAGACAGGGGGGGGTATGGCTACACCTTC. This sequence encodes CASSLDRGGYGYTF. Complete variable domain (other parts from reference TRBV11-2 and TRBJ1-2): EAGVAQSPRYKIIEKRQSVAFWCNPISGHATLYWYQQILGQGPKLLIQFQNNGVVDDSQLPKDRFSAERLKGVDSTLKIQPAKLEDSAVYLCASSLDRGGYGYTFGSGTRLTVV.

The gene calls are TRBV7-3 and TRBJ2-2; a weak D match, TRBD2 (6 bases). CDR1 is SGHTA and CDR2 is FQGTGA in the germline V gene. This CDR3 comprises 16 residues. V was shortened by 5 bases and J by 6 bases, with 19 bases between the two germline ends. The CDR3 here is CASSLRDSPGAGELFF. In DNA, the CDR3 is TGTGCCAGCAGCCTCCGGGACTCCCCGGGGGCCGGGGAGCTGTTTTTT.

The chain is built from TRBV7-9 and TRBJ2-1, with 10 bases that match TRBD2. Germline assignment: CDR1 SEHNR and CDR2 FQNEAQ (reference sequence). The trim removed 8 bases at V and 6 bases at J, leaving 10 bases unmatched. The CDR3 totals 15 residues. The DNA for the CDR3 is TGTGCCAGCGGAACGAGCGGGAGGGCCTTCAATGAGCAGTTCTTC. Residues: CASGTSGRAFNEQFF.

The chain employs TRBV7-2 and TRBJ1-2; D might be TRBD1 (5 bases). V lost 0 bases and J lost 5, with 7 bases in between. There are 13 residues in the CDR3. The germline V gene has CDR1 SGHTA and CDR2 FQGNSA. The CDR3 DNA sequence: TGTGCCAGCAGCTTAGCGACAGCTTATGGCTACACCTTC. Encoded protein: CASSLATAYGYTF.

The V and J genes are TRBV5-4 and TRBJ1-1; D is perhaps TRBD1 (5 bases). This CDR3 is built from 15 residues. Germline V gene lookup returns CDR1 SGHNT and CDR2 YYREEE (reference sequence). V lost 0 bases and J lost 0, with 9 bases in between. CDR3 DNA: TGTGCCAGCAGCTTGGTAGGGACGCTGAACACTGAAGCTTTCTTT. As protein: CASSLVGTLNTEAFF.

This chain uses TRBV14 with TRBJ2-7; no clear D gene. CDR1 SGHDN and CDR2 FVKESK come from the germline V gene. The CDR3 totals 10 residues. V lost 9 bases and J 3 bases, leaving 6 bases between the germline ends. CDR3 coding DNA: TGTGCCAGGGACCTCTACGAGCAGTACTTC. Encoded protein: CARDLYEQYF.

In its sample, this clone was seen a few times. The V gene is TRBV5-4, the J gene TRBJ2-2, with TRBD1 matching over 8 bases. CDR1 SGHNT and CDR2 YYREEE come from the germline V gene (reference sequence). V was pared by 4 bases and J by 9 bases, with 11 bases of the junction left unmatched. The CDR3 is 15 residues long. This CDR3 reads CASSDPDREARELFF. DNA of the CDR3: TGTGCCAGCAGCGACCCGGACAGGGAGGCCAGGGAGCTGTTTTTT.

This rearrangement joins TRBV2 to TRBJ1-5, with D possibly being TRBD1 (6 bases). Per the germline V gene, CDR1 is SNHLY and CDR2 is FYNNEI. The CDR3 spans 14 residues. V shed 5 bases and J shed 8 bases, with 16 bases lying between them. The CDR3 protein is CASSPGQLREPQHF. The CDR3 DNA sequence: TGTGCCAGCAGTCCCGGACAGCTCCGGGAGCCCCAGCATTTT. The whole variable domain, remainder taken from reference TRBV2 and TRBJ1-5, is EPEVTQTPSHQVTQMGQEVILRCVPISNHLYFYWYRQILGQKVEFLVSFYNNEISEKSEIFDDQFSVERPDGSNFTLKIRSTKLEDSAMYFCASSPGQLREPQHFGDGTRLSIL.